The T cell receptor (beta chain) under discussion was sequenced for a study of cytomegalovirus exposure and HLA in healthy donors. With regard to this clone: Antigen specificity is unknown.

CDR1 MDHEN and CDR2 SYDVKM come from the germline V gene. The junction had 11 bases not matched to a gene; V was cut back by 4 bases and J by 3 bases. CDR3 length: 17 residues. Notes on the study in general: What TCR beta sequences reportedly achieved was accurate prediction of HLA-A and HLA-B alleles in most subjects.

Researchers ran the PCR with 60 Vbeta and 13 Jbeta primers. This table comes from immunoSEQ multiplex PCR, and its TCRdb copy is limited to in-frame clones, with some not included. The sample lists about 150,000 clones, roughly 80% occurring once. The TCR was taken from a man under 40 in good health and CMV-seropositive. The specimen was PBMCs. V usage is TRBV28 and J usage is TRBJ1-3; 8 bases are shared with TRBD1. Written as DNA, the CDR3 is TGTGCCAGCAGTTCCCCGCGGCCAGGGGGCGGTGGAAACACCATATATTTT. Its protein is CASSSPRPGGGGNTIYF. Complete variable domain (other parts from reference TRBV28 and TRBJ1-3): DVKVTQSSRYLVKRTGEKVFLECVQDMDHENMFWYRQDPGLGLRLIYFSYDVKMKEKGDIPEGYSVSREKKERFSLILESASTNQTSMYLCASSSPRPGGGGNTIYFGEGSWLTVV.